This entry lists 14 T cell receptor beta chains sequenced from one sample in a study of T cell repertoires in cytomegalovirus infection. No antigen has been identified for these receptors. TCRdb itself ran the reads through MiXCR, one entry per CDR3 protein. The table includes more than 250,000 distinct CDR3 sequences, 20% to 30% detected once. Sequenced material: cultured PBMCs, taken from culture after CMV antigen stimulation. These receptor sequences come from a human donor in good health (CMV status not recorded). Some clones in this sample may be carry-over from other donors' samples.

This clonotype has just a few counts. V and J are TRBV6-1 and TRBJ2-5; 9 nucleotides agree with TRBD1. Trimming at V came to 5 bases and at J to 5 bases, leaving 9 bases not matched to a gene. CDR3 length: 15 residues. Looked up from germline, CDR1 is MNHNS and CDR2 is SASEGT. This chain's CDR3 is CASSRDRDRMETQYF. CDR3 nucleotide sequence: TGTGCCAGCAGTCGGGACAGGGACCGGATGGAGACCCAGTACTTC.

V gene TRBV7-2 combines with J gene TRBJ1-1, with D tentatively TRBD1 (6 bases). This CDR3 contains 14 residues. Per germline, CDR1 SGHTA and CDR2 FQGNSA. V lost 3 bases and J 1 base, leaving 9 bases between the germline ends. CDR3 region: CASSFGTTNTEAFF. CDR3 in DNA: TGTGCCAGCAGCTTTGGGACAACGAACACTGAAGCTTTCTTT.

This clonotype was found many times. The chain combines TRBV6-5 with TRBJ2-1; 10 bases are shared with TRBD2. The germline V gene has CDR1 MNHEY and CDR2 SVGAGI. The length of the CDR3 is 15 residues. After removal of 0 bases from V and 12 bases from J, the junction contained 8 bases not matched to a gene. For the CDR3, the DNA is TGTGCCAGCAGTTACTCTAGCGGGGGGAAAGGGGTGCAGTTCTTC. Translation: CASSYSSGGKGVQFF.

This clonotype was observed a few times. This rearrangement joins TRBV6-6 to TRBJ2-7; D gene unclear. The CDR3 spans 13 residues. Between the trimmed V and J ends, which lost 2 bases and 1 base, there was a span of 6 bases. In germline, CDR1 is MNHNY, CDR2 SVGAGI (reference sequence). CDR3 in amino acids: CASSYDGSYEQYV. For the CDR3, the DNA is TGTGCCAGCAGTTACGACGGGTCCTACGAGCAGTACGTC.

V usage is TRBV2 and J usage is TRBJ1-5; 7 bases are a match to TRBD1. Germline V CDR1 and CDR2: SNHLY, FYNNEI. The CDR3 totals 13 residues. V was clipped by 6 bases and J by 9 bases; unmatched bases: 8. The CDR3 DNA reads TGTGCCAGCAGAGGACAGGAAGTAGGGCCCCAGCATTTT. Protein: CASRGQEVGPQHF.

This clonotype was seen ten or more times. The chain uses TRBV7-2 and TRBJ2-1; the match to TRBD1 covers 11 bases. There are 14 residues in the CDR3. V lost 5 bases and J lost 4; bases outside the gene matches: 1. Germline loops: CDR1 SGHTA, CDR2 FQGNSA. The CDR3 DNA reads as TGTGCCAGCAGCCGGGACAGGGGGTACAATGAGCAGTTCTTC. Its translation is CASSRDRGYNEQFF.

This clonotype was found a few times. The CDR3 region is CASSLFSGSNTGELFF. The CDR3, as DNA: TGTGCCAGCAGTTTATTTAGCGGGAGTAACACCGGGGAGCTGTTTTTT. This chain links TRBV27 with TRBJ2-2; TRBD2 aligns across 9 bases. Trimming took 1 base from V and 2 from J; bases not matched to a gene: 2. CDR1 and CDR2 (germline): MNHEY, SMNVEV (reference sequence). This CDR3 region has 16 residues.

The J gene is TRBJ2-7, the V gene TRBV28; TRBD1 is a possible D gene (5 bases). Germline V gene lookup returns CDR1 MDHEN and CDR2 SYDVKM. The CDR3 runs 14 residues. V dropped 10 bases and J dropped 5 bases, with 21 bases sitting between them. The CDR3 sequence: CAMGGLVGPHEQYF. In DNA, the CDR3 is TGTGCCATGGGTGGGCTAGTGGGGCCCCACGAGCAGTACTTC.

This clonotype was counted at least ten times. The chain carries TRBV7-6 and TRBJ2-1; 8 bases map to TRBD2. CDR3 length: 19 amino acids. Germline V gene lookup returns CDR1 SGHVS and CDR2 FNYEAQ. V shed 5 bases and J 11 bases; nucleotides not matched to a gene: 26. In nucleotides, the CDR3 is TGTGCCAGCAGCCCTTCGACTAGCGCAAACCACCCCTTGGGGAACCAGCAGTTCTTC. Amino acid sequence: CASSPSTSANHPLGNQQFF.

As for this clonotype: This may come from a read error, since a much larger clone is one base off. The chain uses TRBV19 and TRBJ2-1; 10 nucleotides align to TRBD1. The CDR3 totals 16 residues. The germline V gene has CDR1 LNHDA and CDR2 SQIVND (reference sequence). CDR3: CARSIGRGQGLNEQFF. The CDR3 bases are TGTGCCAGAAGTATAGGCCGGGGACAGGGGCTGAATGAGCAGTTCTTC. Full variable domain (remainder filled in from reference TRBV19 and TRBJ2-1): DGGITQSPKYLFRKEGQNVTLSCEQNLNHDAMYWYRQDPGQGLRLIYYSQIVNDFQKGDIAEGYSVSREKKESFPLTVTSAQKNPTAFYLCARSIGRGQGLNEQFFGPGTRLTVL.

CDR3 nucleotides: TGTGCCAGCACCCCACCCGGGTGGGACACTGAAGCTTTCTTT. Protein sequence: CASTPPGWDTEAFF. This chain connects TRBV6-6 to TRBJ1-1, with D hard to call. This CDR3 contains 14 residues. Germline V gene data show CDR1 as MNHNY and CDR2 as SVGAGI (reference sequence). Trimming removed 7 bases from V and 3 bases from J, with 15 bases in between.

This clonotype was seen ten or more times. This chain's CDR3 is CASRSPRSRAEQYF. Written as DNA, the CDR3 is TGTGCCAGCAGATCCCCCCGTTCTAGGGCCGAGCAGTACTTC. The chain employs TRBV6-2 or TRBV6-3 and TRBJ2-7; no reliable D call. The germline V and J ends were trimmed by 6 bases and 6 bases, with 18 bases remaining between them. This CDR3 has 14 residues. From germline, CDR1 is MNHEY and CDR2 SVGEGT.

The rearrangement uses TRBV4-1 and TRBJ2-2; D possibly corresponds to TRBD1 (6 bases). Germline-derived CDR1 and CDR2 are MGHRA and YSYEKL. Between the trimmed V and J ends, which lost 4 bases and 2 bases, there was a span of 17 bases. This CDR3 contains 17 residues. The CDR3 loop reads CASSPKGRGVNTGELFF. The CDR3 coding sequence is TGCGCCAGCAGCCCCAAGGGCAGGGGTGTAAACACCGGGGAGCTGTTTTTT.

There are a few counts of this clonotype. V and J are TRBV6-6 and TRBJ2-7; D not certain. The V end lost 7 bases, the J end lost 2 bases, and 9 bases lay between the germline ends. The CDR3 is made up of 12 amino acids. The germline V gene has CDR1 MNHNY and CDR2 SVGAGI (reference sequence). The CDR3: CASTPSPYEQYF. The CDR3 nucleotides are TGTGCCAGCACCCCTTCTCCCTACGAGCAGTACTTC.